This note documents a single T cell receptor beta chain sequence. Its target is not known. CDR1 and CDR2 (germline): MNHNS, SASEGT. J lost 4 bases, V lost 8 bases, and 13 bases had no gene match. The CDR3 length is 15 residues. Researchers used 5'RACE with constant-segment primers to make TCR alpha and TCR beta cDNA libraries that carry sample barcodes and UMIs. TCRdb analysed the 5' RACE reads with MiXCR anew, one entry per CDR3 protein. The sample has nearly 350,000 distinct CDR3 sequences, roughly 13% seen once. This entry comes from a study of T-cell memory formation after mild COVID-19. Study context: Clustering of TCRs was largely donor specific. Notes on the study in general: Later expanders leaned CD4+, whereas day 15 to 85 contracting clones were balanced CD4/CD8.

This rearrangement joins TRBV6-1 to TRBJ1-1, with 7 bases lining up with TRBD1. The sequencing sample was made of PBMCs or a T cell subset sorted from them (not recorded which). This clonotype was obtained from a man aged 18 to 29 who had mild COVID-19 (a few samples of this study predate the infection). Cell type and time point are not known. The CDR3 loop is CASPGRGGPSTEAFF. Here the CDR3 DNA reads TGTGCCAGCCCGGGCAGGGGGGGACCGAGCACTGAAGCTTTCTTT.